One and the same sample provided the 16 T cell receptor beta chains below, sequenced in a study of blood T cells in healthy people across ages. Sample-barcoded 5' priming and a J-beta primer mix drove a second PCR of about 7 to 11 cycles. TCRdb re-derived calls from the 5' RACE reads in MiXCR, one entry per CDR3 protein. Of some 860,000 distinct CDR3 sequences in the sample, 56% were seen once. Sequencing was carried out using blood. The receptor source for this set is a man aged 35-49 years in good health.

This clonotype was picked up one time. The chain is built from TRBV24-1 and TRBJ2-5; maybe TRBD2 (6 bases). The CDR3 totals 14 residues. The germline gives CDR1 KGHDR, CDR2 SFDVKD. The germline V and J ends were trimmed by 0 bases and 4 bases, with 8 bases remaining between them. CDR3 protein: CATSDLMGGETQYF. The CDR3 nucleotides read TGTGCCACCAGTGATTTGATGGGAGGAGAGACCCAGTACTTC.

The genes are TRBV7-8 and TRBJ2-1, with 9 bases matching TRBD1. The CDR3 totals 15 residues. With V trimmed by 5 bases and J by 10 bases, 12 bases remained unmatched. Per germline, CDR1 SGHVS and CDR2 FQNEAQ. CDR3 DNA sequence: TGTGCCAGCAGCCTACTCGACTCGGGACAGGGCGAGCAGTTCTTC. Protein product: CASSLLDSGQGEQFF. The full variable domain, completed using reference TRBV7-8 and TRBJ2-1, is GAGVSQSPRYKVAKRGQDVALRCDPISGHVSLFWYQQALGQGPEFLTYFQNEAQLDKSGLPSDRFFAERPEGSVSTLKIQRTQQEDSAVYLCASSLLDSGQGEQFFGPGTRLTVL.

The chain joins TRBV20-1 to TRBJ2-7; TRBD1 aligns across 7 bases. Germline trimming cut 4 bases from V and 2 bases from J; bases unmatched to any gene: 8. Germline CDR1 reads DFQATT; CDR2 reads SNEGSKA (reference sequence). CDR3 length equals 14 residues. This CDR3 reads CSAKFNRGTYEQYF. The CDR3 DNA is TGCAGTGCTAAATTTAACAGGGGAACCTACGAGCAGTACTTC.

This clonotype was observed a few times. The chain joins TRBV6-1 to TRBJ1-4, with a weak D call TRBD1 (6 bases). This CDR3 has 13 amino acids. Deletions cut 5 bases from V and 8 bases from J, with 12 bases between. Looked up from germline, CDR1 is MNHNS and CDR2 is SASEGT. This CDR3 reads CASSLGGGEKLFF. CDR3 sequence (DNA): TGTGCCAGCAGTCTGGGGGGCGGGGAAAAACTGTTTTTT.

This clonotype was seen a few times. The chain joins TRBV27 to TRBJ1-2; D uncertain. Germline values: CDR1 MNHEY, CDR2 SMNVEV (reference sequence). The CDR3 is 15 amino acids. The V gene lost 5 bases and the J gene lost 5 bases, with 18 bases spanning the gap. Written as DNA, the CDR3 is TGTGCCAGCAGTAGGATGTCGCAGTTTGAATATGGCTACACCTTC. The encoded protein is CASSRMSQFEYGYTF.

The chain is built from TRBV27 and TRBJ2-4; 11 nucleotides agree with TRBD2. Germline V gene lookup returns CDR1 MNHEY and CDR2 SMNVEV (reference sequence). The CDR3 has 18 residues. Trimming cost V 6 bases and J 1 base; bases outside gene matches: 11. The CDR3 reads CASSKTGTSGIAKNIQYF. The DNA of the CDR3 is TGTGCCAGCAGCAAAACCGGGACTAGCGGTATTGCCAAAAACATTCAGTACTTC.

In its sample, this clonotype was seen many times. The chain has TRBV20-1 and TRBJ1-2; 7 nucleotides align to TRBD1. The CDR3 contains 14 residues. The junction had 8 bases not matched to a gene; V was cut back by 3 bases and J by 4 bases. The V gene's germline CDR1 is DFQATT and CDR2 SNEGSKA (reference sequence). The CDR3 coding sequence is TGCAGTGCTAGTCTAAGACAGGGCACCTATGGCTACACCTTC. As protein: CSASLRQGTYGYTF.

This clonotype showed up just a few times. The germline gene is not matched at one end of the junction; a read error may be the cause. J is TRBJ2-5 and V is TRBV12-3 or TRBV12-4, with TRBD1 matching 12 bases. The CDR3 covers 16 residues. CDR3 residues: CASSGFRDRGQATQYF. The CDR3 DNA reads TGTGCCAGCAGTGGATTCCGGGACAGGGGGCAAGCGACCCAGTACTTC.

This clonotype is a singleton in its sample. The V gene is TRBV7-2, the J gene TRBJ2-2; 7 bases are shared with TRBD1. V lost 5 bases, J lost 1 base, and 7 bases stayed unmatched. The germline CDR1 and CDR2 sequences are SGHTA and FQGNSA. CDR3 length equals 16 residues. In nucleotides, the CDR3 is TGTGCCAGCAGCCGTCGGGCAGGGGGGAACACCGGGGAGCTGTTTTTT. Translated: CASSRRAGGNTGELFF.

This clonotype was seen once. The rearrangement joins TRBV20-1 to TRBJ1-2, with D possibly matching TRBD1 (6 bases). Germline V gene sequence: CDR1 DFQATT, CDR2 SNEGSKA (reference sequence). This CDR3 comprises 13 residues. V was shortened by 3 bases and J by 10 bases, with 18 bases between the two germline ends. CDR3 bases: TGCAGTGCTAGCAGCACAGGGATCTCCGTCTACACCTTC. Protein sequence: CSASSTGISVYTF.

The chain carries TRBV5-6 and TRBJ2-7, with D possibly being TRBD1 (6 bases). The germline CDR1 and CDR2 sequences are SGHDT and YYEEEE. Deletions cut 5 bases from V and 2 bases from J, with 17 bases between. This CDR3 comprises 15 residues. The CDR3 is CASRIGGSPTYEQYF. CDR3 nucleotides: TGTGCCAGCAGGATAGGGGGTTCCCCTACCTACGAGCAGTACTTC.

The rearrangement uses TRBV7-9 and TRBJ2-1; 9 bases match TRBD1. With 6 bases clipped from V and 10 bases from J, the junction kept 10 bases outside the gene matches. The germline V gene has CDR1 SEHNR and CDR2 FQNEAQ (reference sequence). The CDR3 loop spans 14 amino acids. Here the CDR3 DNA reads TGTGCCAGCAGTCCCACCCGCGACAGGGGGGAGCAGTTCTTC. Its protein is CASSPTRDRGEQFF.

The chain carries TRBV28 and TRBJ2-7; D unresolved. V was shortened by 6 bases and J by 4 bases, with 16 bases between the two germline ends. Germline values: CDR1 MDHEN, CDR2 SYDVKM. The CDR3 totals 14 residues. CDR3 sequence reads: CASSPILGSYEQYF. DNA of the CDR3: TGTGCCAGCAGCCCCATCCTGGGGTCGTACGAGCAGTACTTC.

The chain is built from TRBV6-5 and TRBJ2-1; weak D call: TRBD2 (5 bases). In germline, CDR1 is MNHEY, CDR2 SVGAGI. V lost 10 bases, J lost 6 bases, and 16 bases lay in between. CDR3 length: 13 amino acids. The CDR3 protein is CATRRGIANEQFF. In DNA, the CDR3 is TGTGCCACACGCCGGGGAATAGCCAATGAGCAGTTCTTC.

The V call is TRBV7-2, the J call TRBJ1-5, with 7 bases that match TRBD1. This CDR3 has 14 amino acids. Germline CDR1 and CDR2: SGHTA and FQGNSA. J gave up 7 bases and V 4 bases, and 7 bases lay outside the gene matches. Here the CDR3 reads CASSSSQGGQPQHF. DNA for the CDR3: TGTGCCAGCAGCTCATCCCAGGGGGGACAGCCCCAGCATTTT.

The chain couples TRBV9 to TRBJ2-1; 7 positions match TRBD2. With 4 bases clipped from V and 0 bases from J, the junction kept 4 bases outside the gene matches. The germline V gene encodes CDR1 SGDLS and CDR2 YYNGEE. The CDR3 spans 15 residues. CDR3 in amino acids: CASSPRLASYNEQFF. In DNA, the CDR3 is TGTGCCAGCAGCCCTAGACTAGCCTCCTACAATGAGCAGTTCTTC. The entire variable domain, with the rest obtained from reference TRBV9 and TRBJ2-1, is as follows: DSGVTQTPKHLITATGQRVTLRCSPRSGDLSVYWYQQSLDQGLQFLIQYYNGEERAKGNILERFSAQQFPDLHSELNLSSLELGDSALYFCASSPRLASYNEQFFGPGTRLTVL.